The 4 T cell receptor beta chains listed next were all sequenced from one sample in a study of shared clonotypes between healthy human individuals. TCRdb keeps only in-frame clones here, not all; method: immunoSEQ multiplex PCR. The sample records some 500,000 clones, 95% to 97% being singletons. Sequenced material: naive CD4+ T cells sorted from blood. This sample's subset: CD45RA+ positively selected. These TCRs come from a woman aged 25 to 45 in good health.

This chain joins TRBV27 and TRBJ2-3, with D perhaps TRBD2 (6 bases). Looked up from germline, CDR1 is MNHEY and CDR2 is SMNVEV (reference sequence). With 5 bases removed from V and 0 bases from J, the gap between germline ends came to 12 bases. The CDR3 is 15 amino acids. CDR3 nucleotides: TGTGCCAGCAGTATTGGACTAACCAGCACAGATACGCAGTATTTT. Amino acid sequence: CASSIGLTSTDTQYF.

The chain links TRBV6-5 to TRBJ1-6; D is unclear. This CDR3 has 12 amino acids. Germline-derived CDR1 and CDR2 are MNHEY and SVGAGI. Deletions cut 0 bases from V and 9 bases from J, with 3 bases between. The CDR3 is CASSYSGSPLHF. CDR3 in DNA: TGTGCCAGCAGTTACTCAGGTTCACCCCTCCACTTT.

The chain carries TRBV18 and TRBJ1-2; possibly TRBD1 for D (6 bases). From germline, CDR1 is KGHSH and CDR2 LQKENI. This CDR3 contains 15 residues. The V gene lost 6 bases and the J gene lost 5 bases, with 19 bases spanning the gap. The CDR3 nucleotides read TGTGCCAGCTCCCCTGGGGGGGGCGCGTCGTATGGCTACACCTTC. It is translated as CASSPGGGASYGYTF.

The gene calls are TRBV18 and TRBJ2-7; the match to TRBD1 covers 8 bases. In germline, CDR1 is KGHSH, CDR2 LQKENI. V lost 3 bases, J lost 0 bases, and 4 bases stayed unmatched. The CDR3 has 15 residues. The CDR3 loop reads CASSPPGQVSYEQYF. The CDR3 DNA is TGTGCCAGCTCACCGCCGGGACAGGTCTCCTACGAGCAGTACTTC. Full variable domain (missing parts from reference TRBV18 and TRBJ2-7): NAGVMQNPRHLVRRRGQEARLRCSPMKGHSHVYWYRQLPEEGLKFMVYLQKENIIDESGMPKERFSAEFPKEGPSILRIQQVVRGDSAAYFCASSPPGQVSYEQYFGPGTRLTVT.